This record concerns one T cell receptor beta chain sequence. Its antigen is unidentified. The data were taken from a study of blood T cells in healthy people across ages. The study's findings and limits: Estimates of diversity drawn from one million T cells were considered underestimates.

The CDR3 has 14 residues. V lost 6 bases to trimming and J lost 4 bases; unmatched junction nucleotides: 9. Looked up from germline, CDR1 is DFQATT and CDR2 is SNEGSKA (reference sequence). Combining a sample-barcoded 5' primer with a J-beta primer mix, a second PCR ran for roughly 7 to 12 cycles. Unique molecular identifiers of 12 random nucleotides labeled each cDNA. In TCRdb, the 5' RACE reads were re-called with MiXCR into one record per CDR3 protein. This table holds 780,000 or so distinct CDR3 sequences, 50% to 65% found once. This chain links TRBV20-1 with TRBJ2-1; 7 positions agree with TRBD2. Specimen: blood. The sequence derives from a man aged 80 or over in good health. The CDR3 bases are TGCAGTGCGAACGGCGGGAGCGGATACAATGAGCAGTTCTTC. Amino acids: CSANGGSGYNEQFF.